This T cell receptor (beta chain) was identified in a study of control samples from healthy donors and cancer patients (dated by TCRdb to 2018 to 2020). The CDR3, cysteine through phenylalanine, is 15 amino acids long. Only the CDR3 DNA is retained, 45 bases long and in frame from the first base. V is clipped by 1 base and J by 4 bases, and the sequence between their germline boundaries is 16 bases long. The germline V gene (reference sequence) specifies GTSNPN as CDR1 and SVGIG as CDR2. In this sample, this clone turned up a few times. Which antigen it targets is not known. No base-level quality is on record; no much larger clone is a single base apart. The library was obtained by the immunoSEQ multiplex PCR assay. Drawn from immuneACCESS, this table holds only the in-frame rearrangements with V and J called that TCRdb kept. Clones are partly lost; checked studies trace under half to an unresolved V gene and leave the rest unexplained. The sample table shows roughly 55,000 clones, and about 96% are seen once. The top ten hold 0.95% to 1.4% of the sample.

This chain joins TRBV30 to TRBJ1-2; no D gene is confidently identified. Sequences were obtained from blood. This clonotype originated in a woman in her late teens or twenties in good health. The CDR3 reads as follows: CAWSGSKVPRYGYTF. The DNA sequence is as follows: TGTGCCTGGAGTGGGTCTAAGGTACCGCGCTATGGCTACACCTTC.